This TCR beta chain is drawn from a study of blood T cell repertoires in COVID-19. Study overall: Both acute and convalescent COVID-19 samples were obtained from the United States, Italy and Spain. T cells, B-cell-depleted T cells, or PBMCs supplied cDNA or gDNA.

This clone has just one count. Authors' analysis steps: Reference gene primer amplification gave estimated nucleated cell counts. Profiling relied on immunoSEQ multiplex PCR, and the TCRdb table lists in-frame clones only, not all of them. For V, J and clone size, that table is used; D and trimming come from the DNA. The data contain tens of thousands of clones, roughly 80% of them seen just once; the ten biggest clones take up less than 60%. Input material: peripheral blood. This clonotype was obtained from a human donor in a cohort sampled during active COVID-19.

CDR3 coding DNA: TGTGCCAGCAGCCGATTTAGCGGCAGCTCCTACAATGAGCAGTTCTTC. It codes for CASSRFSGSSYNEQFF. J is TRBJ2-1 and V is TRBV5-5; the D gene is possibly TRBD2 (6 bases). The CDR3 runs 16 residues. Germline assignment: CDR1 SGHKS and CDR2 YYEKEE (reference sequence). Trimming took off 4 bases at V and 0 bases at J, with 14 bases between the two ends.